This T cell receptor beta chain comes out of a study of T cell changes during pregnancy in multiple sclerosis. Germline CDR1 MDHEN, CDR2 SYDVKM. V was clipped by 5 bases and J by 3 bases, with 13 bases between them. The CDR3 has 14 residues. Measured with immunoSEQ multiplex PCR; TCRdb has only the in-frame clones, and not every one. The table records some 97,000 clones, 94% of them present only once. This receptor was identified in a female donor with multiple sclerosis, enrolled in a pregnancy study. The chain couples TRBV28 to TRBJ1-1; D unclear. The sequencing here drew on peripheral blood, taken before pregnancy. The CDR3 sequence is CASSPHEIHTEAFF. The CDR3 region has the DNA TGTGCCAGCAGTCCCCACGAGATTCACACTGAAGCTTTCTTT. Together with reference TRBV28 and TRBJ1-1, the CDR3 gives the full variable domain: DVKVTQSSRYLVKRTGEKVFLECVQDMDHENMFWYRQDPGLGLRLIYFSYDVKMKEKGDIPEGYSVSREKKERFSLILESASTNQTSMYLCASSPHEIHTEAFFGQGTRLTVV.